Listed below are T cell receptor beta chains from one sample, sequenced in a study of blood T cell repertoires in COVID-19. Profiled with immunoSEQ multiplex PCR; TCRdb holds only in-frame clones, not every one. The data show 87,000 or so clones, about 82% seen once. The sequencing sample was made of peripheral blood. Receptor source: an elderly woman in a cohort sampled during active or convalescent COVID-19. CDR3s include the opening cysteine and the closing phenylalanine or tryptophan. Fields, in order: CDR3 protein, D gene, V gene. A D gene is named only where the DNA matches it firmly.

CASSLRQGQPQHF | TRBD1 | TRBV7-2
CASSPDRSSEGNTIYF | TRBD1 | TRBV5-1
CASSFTTGGLDSPLHF | TRBD1 | TRBV28
CAWKPMNTEAFF | - | TRBV30
CASSLEGQREAFF | TRBD1 | TRBV5-1
CASSLVWGLSEKLFF | - | TRBV5-5
CASSRVGQGPYNEQFF | TRBD1 | TRBV4-1
CSVDQGRDISYGYTF | - | TRBV29-1
CAWKGQGGGQPQHF | TRBD1 | TRBV30
CASSTRGAGGKEPGANVLTF | TRBD1 | TRBV19
CASSSDSQSSGNTIYF | - | TRBV5-1
CATSDPAGAGETQYF | - | TRBV24-1
CASSTGTGHTGELFF | TRBD1 | TRBV2
CASSQGTGQGADTQYF | TRBD1 | TRBV5-8
CASSFGDQPQHF | - | TRBV12-3/TRBV12-4
CASSQVTVRFEQYF | - | TRBV3-1/TRBV3-2
CATHSVAGINSPLHF | - | TRBV6-5
CASSRTGGNSPLHF | TRBD1 | TRBV11-1
CSASPRDEQFF | - | TRBV20-1
CASSPTSGGVRPPGNTIYF | - | TRBV9
CASRTGLAGKDEQFF | TRBD2 | TRBV6-5
CASSPGLRGYGYTF | - | TRBV6-5
CASSESRRPISVYTF | - | TRBV25-1
CASSSLRGTQYF | - | TRBV12-3/TRBV12-4
CASSQVVTGRNYGYTF | - | TRBV3-1/TRBV3-2
CASSLGTSGRARETQYF | TRBD2 | TRBV5-1
CAWRASGSDSGANVLTF | TRBD2 | TRBV30
CASKMTSGRATSTGELFF | TRBD2 | TRBV19
CASSPRGSPFEAFF | - | TRBV18
CASSSQGRSDTQYF | - | TRBV11-3
CASSPGTGMNTEAFF | TRBD1 | TRBV5-6
CAISLTGPTDTQYF | - | TRBV10-3
CASTYRRNGLAGGVNTGELFF | TRBD2 | TRBV27
CASSPQREGKTDTQYF | TRBD2 | TRBV18
CASSLTMILAGGNTGELFF | TRBD2 | TRBV7-7
CASSPPGTRNEQYF | - | TRBV14
CASSSGQGGYEQYF | TRBD1 | TRBV5-1
CASMPFWREAGELFF | TRBD2 | TRBV4-1
CASSPRTPQVGVDTEAFF | - | TRBV9
CASSLTKMGGYTF | - | TRBV28
CSASYGQGGTEAFF | TRBD1 | TRBV20-1
CASSITEEGPQHF | - | TRBV5-1
CASSPVWDRGKQETQYF | TRBD1 | TRBV28
CASSIPDLYSGNTIYF | - | TRBV19
CAWSVLEGGYTF | - | TRBV30
CASSPRLAGNRGDTQYF | TRBD2 | TRBV7-3
CASSRTWTGNTEAFF | TRBD1 | TRBV2
CAWSVLGRLPYEQYF | - | TRBV30
CASSLGIRDRGKGYTF | TRBD1 | TRBV5-6
CASSFRLLNSNQPQHF | - | TRBV28
CSVRVMNTGELFF | - | TRBV29-1
CASSLWGVVRDSPLHF | - | TRBV27
CASSEPGTGGPPQHF | TRBD1 | TRBV6-1
CASSLPGETQYF | - | TRBV28
CATISGSTDTQYF | - | TRBV12-3/TRBV12-4
CASSLGQGNTEAFF | - | TRBV3-1/TRBV3-2
CASSLGTAGEKLFF | TRBD1 | TRBV5-1
CASSPGLNQPQHF | - | TRBV2